The clone carrying this T cell receptor (beta chain) was seen once. The data were obtained in a study of cytomegalovirus exposure and HLA in healthy donors. This CDR3 has 14 amino acids. J was trimmed by 4 bases and V by 5 bases; bases with no gene match: 5. Germline V CDR1 and CDR2: SGHNT, YENEEA. TCRdb's table, derived via immunoSEQ multiplex PCR, lists solely in-frame clones and lacks some. Of fewer than 200,000 clones in the sample, approximately 84% were seen once. The source of this sequence is a young woman in good health and CMV-seropositive. V gene TRBV11-3 combines with J gene TRBJ1-1, with 9 bases matching TRBD1. The specimen was PBMCs. The CDR3 loop is CASSPGQGSTEAFF. For the CDR3, the DNA is TGTGCCAGCAGCCCTGGACAGGGGAGCACTGAAGCTTTCTTT.